This TCR beta chain was sequenced during a study of blood T cell repertoires in COVID-19. For the study at large: Researchers got acute and convalescent COVID-19 samples from the United States, Italy and Spain. Sources were T cells, B-cell-depleted T cells, or PBMCs; the material itself was cDNA or gDNA.

Enrolment of Seattle patients took place during active infection, and they were followed longitudinally. Repertoires were generated with immunoSEQ multiplex PCR, while TCRdb's copy carries only in-frame clones and drops some. Here the sample spans some 25,000 clones, about 81% being singletons. Sample: peripheral blood. The TCR originated in a woman aged 70-85 years with COVID-19, enrolled during active disease.

The DNA of the CDR3 is TGCAGCGTTGAATCCAGGGGGCGCCCCAATCAGCCCCAGCATTTT. Encoded protein: CSVESRGRPNQPQHF. The J gene is TRBJ1-5, the V gene TRBV29-1, with 8 nucleotides matching TRBD1. The CDR3 extends over 15 amino acids. Losses at the gene ends were 2 bases for V and 3 bases for J; bases not matched to a gene: 6. CDR1 is SQVTM and CDR2 is ANQGSEA in the germline V gene.